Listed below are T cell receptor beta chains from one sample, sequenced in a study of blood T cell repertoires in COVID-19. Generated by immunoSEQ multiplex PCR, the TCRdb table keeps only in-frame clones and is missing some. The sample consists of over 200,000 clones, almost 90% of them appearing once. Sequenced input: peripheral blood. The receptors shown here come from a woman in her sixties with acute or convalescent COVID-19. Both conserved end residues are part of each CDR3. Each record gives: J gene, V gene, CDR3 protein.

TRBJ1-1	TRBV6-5	CASGFTGWTEAFF
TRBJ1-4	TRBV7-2	CASSLERGEKLFF
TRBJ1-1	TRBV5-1	CASSLRGQGTEAFF
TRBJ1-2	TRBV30	CAWNTGGGYTF
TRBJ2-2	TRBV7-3	CASSLNRGLGAGGELFF
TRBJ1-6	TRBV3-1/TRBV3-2	CASSQAGGDSPLHF
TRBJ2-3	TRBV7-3	CASSNIRGGRLGADTQYF
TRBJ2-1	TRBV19	CASSIAGPALAGVISYNEQFF
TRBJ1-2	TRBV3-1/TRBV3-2	CASSQGAHYGYTF
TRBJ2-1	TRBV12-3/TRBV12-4	CASSYELGEQFF
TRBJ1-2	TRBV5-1	CASSSTVKNGYTF
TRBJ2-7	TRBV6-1	CASSEPLHEQYF
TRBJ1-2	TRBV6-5	CASSTTNTYGYTF
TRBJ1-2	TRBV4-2	CASSQSLRDRVNYGYTF
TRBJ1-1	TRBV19	CASSILGQGNTEAFF
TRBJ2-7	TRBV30	CAWSKYRGSYGYEQYF
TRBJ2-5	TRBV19	CASSGTGTPKGRETQYF
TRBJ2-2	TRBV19	CASRHTRETGELFF
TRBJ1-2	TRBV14	CASSASGGFGYTF
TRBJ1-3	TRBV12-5	CASGKSGAGNTIYF
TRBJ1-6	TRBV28	CASYRYNSPLHF
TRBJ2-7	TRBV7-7	CASSVRLAGVNEQYF
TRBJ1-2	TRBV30	CAWTPGSYGYTF
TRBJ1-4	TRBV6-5	CASSTTGANEKLFF
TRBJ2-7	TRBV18	CASSPTSGSSYEQYF
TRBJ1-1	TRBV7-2	CASSLFGQGAFF
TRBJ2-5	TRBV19	CASSILEQETQYF
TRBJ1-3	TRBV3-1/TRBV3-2	CASSPSSRDTIYF